This TCR beta chain was sequenced for a study of pediatric ulcerative colitis (dated by TCRdb to 2018 to 2020). In the study overall: Pancolitis was present in 6 to 8 ulcerative colitis patients and left-sided colitis in two, and histology consistent with ulcerative colitis was found in all of these patients. By Pediatric Ulcerative Colitis Activity Index, mild disease was classified in a couple of patients, moderate disease in several and acute severe colitis in three. From about ten newly diagnosed, treatment-naive pediatric ulcerative colitis patients and a few non-IBD control children, paired blood and rectal samples were collected. Broad study findings and their caveats: Only a few individuals were included in the healthy control group, which was small. Because repertoires came from total lymphocyte DNA, patterns in rare subsets such as regulatory T cells may not be reflected. Features of the rectal repertoire distinguished controls, mild-moderate colitis patients and acute severe colitis patients, and in acute severe colitis, rectal diversity was reduced because of clonal expansions. A couple of patients' blood samples yielded substantially fewer templates for technical reasons and were excluded from blood-rectal overlap analysis. Two rectal CDR3 clonotypes turned up in every ulcerative colitis patient but in none of the controls. Significantly higher autologous blood-rectal clonal overlap was found in ulcerative colitis patients than in controls, which suggested increased T cell trafficking to inflamed tissue.

Reading from cysteine to phenylalanine, the CDR3 counts 14 amino acids. Only the CDR3 part of the read is kept: 42 bases, read in frame from the first base. For CDR1 and CDR2, the germline V gene lists SGHRS and YFSETQ. V is reduced by 0 bases and J by 7 bases, leaving a spacing of 10 bases between them. No immunosuppressive medication had been given to the ulcerative colitis patients before the diagnostic colonoscopy. A blood sample was drawn at the time of the colonoscopy. The Wizard kit (Promega) was used to extract genomic DNA from blood and intestinal samples. About this clone: Its antigen is currently not known. Qualities for individual bases were not recorded, and no much larger clone is one base off.

Through the immunoSEQ TRB Survey service, multiplex V and J primers were used to amplify rearranged CDR3 beta regions from genomic DNA. To keep depth equal across samples, survey-level sequencing depth of up to 500,000 reads per sample was applied. Libraries were purified, pooled and sequenced on Illumina technology. Concerning the study's data processing: Productive clonality, sample overlap, pairwise scatters, CDR3 beta length, V/D/J gene usage and productiveness were all assessed with the immunoSEQ online tools. Calculated diversity was the number of unique rearrangements divided by total templates times 100; Shannon and Simpson indices were also computed. Z-score normalized data were analyzed by principal component analysis with the R prcomp function and the ggbiplot package. Morisita's index was used to quantify the clonal overlap between blood and rectum within each subject. TCRdb stores this immuneACCESS table with in-frame sequences only. Part of the clones is absent; in the studies checked, under half of the shortfall reflects unresolved V genes, and no reason is known for the rest. The V and J calls and clone size come from that table; D and trimming were worked out from the DNA. Counted in this sample were 60,000 or so clones; about three quarters of them appeared once. 5.2% of the sample rests with the top ten.

The chain links TRBV5-1 with TRBJ2-2; the D segment could be TRBD2, given 5 matching bases. The sample was blood. The TCR comes from a boy aged 10-17 years with moderate ulcerative colitis. The DNA sequence is given as TGCGCCAGCAGCTTGGGAGGGCCCGTCGGGGAGCTGTTTTTT. Its coded protein is CASSLGGPVGELFF.